A single sample gave rise to the 27 T cell receptor beta chains below, sequenced in a study of T cell responses to AZD1222 COVID-19 vaccine (dated by TCRdb to the early 2020s). The sample's time point label, in plain terms: baseline before first vaccination. Library method: the immunoSEQ multiplex PCR assay. TCRdb stores this immuneACCESS table with in-frame sequences only. Part of the clones is absent; in the studies checked, under half of the shortfall reflects unresolved V genes, and no reason is known for the rest. In this sample the table shows some 90,000 clones, around nine tenths of which occur a single time. The ten largest clones take up 15% to 20% of the sample. This sample comprised peripheral blood, obtained on day 0 of AZD1222 vaccination. The receptors here all came from an adult in good health.

The chain is built from TRBV12-3 or TRBV12-4 and TRBJ2-3; D is unclear. The V end lost 6 bases, the J end lost 8 bases, and 15 bases lay between the germline ends. The CDR3 consists of 13 residues. CDR3 coding DNA: TGTGCCAGCAGCCTCGGGCTCCCGGGTACGCAGTATTTT. Translating it yields CASSLGLPGTQYF.

V and J are TRBV10-1 and TRBJ2-1, with 11 bases matching TRBD2. There are 15 residues in the CDR3. Germline CDR1 reads WNHNN; CDR2 reads SYGVQD (reference sequence). Trimming cost V 4 bases and J 5 bases; bases outside gene matches: 4. Here the CDR3 reads CASSGLTSGNNEQFF. The CDR3 DNA reads as TGCGCCAGCAGTGGGTTGACTAGCGGGAACAATGAGCAGTTCTTC.

V and J are TRBV7-2 and TRBJ1-2; no definite D call. In germline, CDR1 is SGHTA, CDR2 FQGNSA. Trimming cost V 0 bases and J 0 bases, with 8 bases left between them. The CDR3 is made up of 15 amino acids. Written as DNA, the CDR3 is TGTGCCAGCAGCTTAGCACCGACATCTAACTATGGCTACACCTTC. Its translation: CASSLAPTSNYGYTF. The full variable domain, completed using reference TRBV7-2 and TRBJ1-2, is GAGVSQSPSNKVTEKGKDVELRCDPISGHTALYWYRQSLGQGLEFLIYFQGNSAPDKSGLPSDRFSAERTGGSVSTLTIQRTQQEDSAVYLCASSLAPTSNYGYTFGSGTRLTVV.

This chain connects TRBV6-2 or TRBV6-3 to TRBJ2-7, with 7 nucleotides matching TRBD1. This CDR3 contains 14 residues. The J segment lost 3 bases and the V segment lost 4 bases, leaving 6 bases of the junction unmatched. Germline loops: CDR1 MNHEY, CDR2 SVGEGT. In DNA, the CDR3 is TGTGCCAGCAGTTCTTATGGGACAGACTACGAGCAGTACTTC. Amino acid sequence: CASSSYGTDYEQYF.

The rearrangement uses TRBV5-4 and TRBJ2-5, with D uncertain. This CDR3 spans 14 amino acids. CDR1 SGHNT and CDR2 YYREEE come from the germline V gene (reference sequence). V lost 0 bases to trimming and J lost 9 bases, with 15 bases between them. For the CDR3, the DNA is TGTGCCAGCAGCTTGGGACGGTCAGTGAAGGCCCAGTACTTC. It codes for CASSLGRSVKAQYF.

This clone was seen a handful of times. This chain joins TRBV4-1 and TRBJ2-5, with D possibly being TRBD2 (7 bases). Trimming removed 1 base from V and 6 bases from J, with 15 bases in between. The CDR3 consists of 15 residues. Per germline, CDR1 MGHRA and CDR2 YSYEKL. The CDR3 loop is CASSQVWGGLKTQYF. Written as DNA, the CDR3 is TGCGCCAGCAGCCAAGTTTGGGGGGGCTTGAAGACCCAGTACTTC.

The chain recombines TRBV29-1 with TRBJ1-1, with D uncertain. The CDR3 spans 10 residues. The ends were cut back, 6 bases at V and 2 bases at J, with 4 bases in the middle. Germline V gene lookup returns CDR1 SQVTM and CDR2 ANQGSEA. The CDR3 loop reads CSVYNTEAFF. The DNA for the CDR3 is TGCAGCGTATACAACACTGAAGCTTTCTTT.

This chain joins TRBV4-3 and TRBJ2-7; D gene uncertain. Looked up from germline, CDR1 is LGHNA and CDR2 is YSLEER. The CDR3 is 13 amino acids. The V end lost 2 bases, the J end lost 5 bases, and 10 bases lay between the germline ends. CDR3 DNA: TGCGCCAGCAGCCAACAACCCGTAAACGAGCAGTACTTC. As protein: CASSQQPVNEQYF.

The chain links TRBV19 to TRBJ1-1, with unresolved D. The ends were cut back, 2 bases at V and 7 bases at J, with 8 bases in the middle. CDR1 is LNHDA, CDR2 SQIVND, per germline (reference sequence). The CDR3 length is 12 residues. The CDR3 nucleotides read TGTGCCAGTAGTATAAATCCATTTGAAGCTTTCTTT. This gives the protein CASSINPFEAFF.

This chain connects TRBV6-4 to TRBJ2-1; no firm D call. Per the germline V gene, CDR1 is MRHNA and CDR2 is SNTAGT. V was pared by 2 bases and J by 2 bases, with 4 bases between. This CDR3 region has 13 residues. CDR3 nucleotide sequence: TGTGCCAGCAGTGACGAGGCCTACAATGAGCAGTTCTTC. As protein: CASSDEAYNEQFF.

V gene TRBV7-8 combines with J gene TRBJ2-2, with D possibly matching TRBD2 (5 bases). Germline loops: CDR1 SGHVS, CDR2 FQNEAQ. V was cut by 5 bases and J by 4 bases, with 20 bases left in between. This CDR3 has 17 residues. The CDR3 DNA follows: TGTGCCAGCAGCACTAGAGGCTGGGGAGTGGGCACCGGGGAGCTGTTTTTT. As protein: CASSTRGWGVGTGELFF.

This chain connects TRBV7-2 to TRBJ1-6, with TRBD1 matching 7 bases. The CDR3 totals 17 residues. V lost 5 bases, J lost 0 bases, and 7 bases stayed unmatched. Germline assignment: CDR1 SGHTA and CDR2 FQGNSA. CDR3 loop: CASSQGQASSYNSPLHF. CDR3 nucleotide sequence: TGTGCCAGCAGCCAAGGACAGGCGAGCTCCTATAATTCACCCCTCCACTTT.

This chain joins TRBV6-5 and TRBJ1-1; TRBD1 might be the D (6 bases). V was pared by 0 bases and J by 4 bases, with 12 bases between. Per germline, CDR1 MNHEY and CDR2 SVGAGI. The CDR3 sequence is 15 residues long. The CDR3 sequence is CASSYSSQGGTEAFF. DNA of the CDR3: TGTGCCAGCAGTTACTCTTCACAGGGAGGCACTGAAGCTTTCTTT.

This chain uses TRBV24-1 with TRBJ1-5, with D hard to call. Per germline, CDR1 KGHDR and CDR2 SFDVKD. The CDR3 consists of 14 residues. V was trimmed by 4 bases and J by 7 bases, leaving 13 bases between them. CDR3 loop: CATSDSPAGQPQHF. Here the CDR3 DNA reads TGTGCCACCAGTGACTCCCCCGCGGGGCAGCCCCAGCATTTT.

J is TRBJ1-1 and V is TRBV18; TRBD1 aligns across 9 bases. The CDR3 length is 15 residues. From germline, CDR1 is KGHSH and CDR2 LQKENI. V was pared by 1 base and J by 1 base, with 1 base of the junction left unmatched. CDR3 nucleotides: TGTGCCAGCTCACCACTGACAGGGGGGAACACTGAAGCTTTCTTT. Encoded protein: CASSPLTGGNTEAFF. Using reference TRBV18 and TRBJ1-1 for the parts outside the CDR3, the full variable domain is NAGVMQNPRHLVRRRGQEARLRCSPMKGHSHVYWYRQLPEEGLKFMVYLQKENIIDESGMPKERFSAEFPKEGPSILRIQQVVRGDSAAYFCASSPLTGGNTEAFFGQGTRLTVV.

The chain joins TRBV10-2 to TRBJ2-3; D is possibly TRBD2 (5 bases). Germline CDR1 and CDR2: WSHSY and SAAADI. The CDR3 extends over 15 amino acids. The V end was cut by 4 bases, the J end by 1 base, with 12 bases between. The CDR3: CASSGTSTRTDTQYF. Written as DNA, the CDR3 is TGCGCCAGCAGTGGGACTTCGACCCGCACAGATACGCAGTATTTT.

The CDR3 DNA reads as TGTGCCAGTAGTATCATATCAGGGGAGAAGGTAATCTATGAGCAGTTCTTC. This encodes CASSIISGEKVIYEQFF. The chain recombines TRBV19 with TRBJ2-1; D is perhaps TRBD1 (6 bases). The CDR3 consists of 17 residues. Germline V gene lookup returns CDR1 LNHDA and CDR2 SQIVND (reference sequence). V lost 3 bases to trimming and J lost 8 bases, with 23 bases between them.

The chain has TRBV6-5 and TRBJ1-1, with D maybe TRBD1 (6 bases). There are 14 residues in the CDR3. Trimming left V 6 bases short and J 1 base short, with 12 bases between. The germline CDR1 and CDR2 sequences are MNHEY and SVGAGI. CDR3 sequence reads: CASRRDNSNTEAFF. CDR3 coding DNA: TGTGCCAGCAGGAGGGACAATTCGAACACTGAAGCTTTCTTT.

The rearrangement joins TRBV19 to TRBJ2-7, with 8 bases lining up with TRBD2. This CDR3 has 14 residues. From germline, CDR1 is LNHDA and CDR2 SQIVND (reference sequence). V shed 6 bases, J shed 2 bases, and the junction held 6 bases outside the gene matches. For the CDR3, the DNA is TGTGCCAGTAGCTCGACTAGCGTCCCCTACGAGCAGTACTTC. Its translation is CASSSTSVPYEQYF.

The CDR3 region is CASTPTVSSYEQYF. The CDR3 DNA is TGTGCCAGCACCCCGACAGTTTCCTCCTACGAGCAGTACTTC. V gene TRBV2 combines with J gene TRBJ2-7, with D possibly being TRBD1 (5 bases). The germline gives CDR1 SNHLY, CDR2 FYNNEI. The CDR3 extends over 14 amino acids. Between the trimmed V and J ends, which lost 7 bases and 0 bases, there was a span of 13 bases.

The CDR3 loop is CASSPSRVGGYTF. CDR3 DNA: TGTGCCAGCAGCCCCAGCCGGGTCGGGGGCTACACCTTC. The chain has TRBV3-1 (or the pseudogene TRBV3-2) and TRBJ1-2; no firm D call. Per the germline V gene, CDR1 is LGHDT and CDR2 is YNNKEL (reference sequence). The V and J ends lost 4 bases and 8 bases respectively, with 14 bases between them. CDR3 length equals 13 residues.

This chain uses TRBV15 with TRBJ1-2; 7 bases are a match to TRBD1. Germline values: CDR1 LNHNV, CDR2 YYDKDF (reference sequence). The V segment lost 3 bases and the J segment 1 base; nucleotides outside the gene matches: 8. The CDR3 contains 16 residues. CDR3: CATSSQTGAINYGYTF. DNA for the CDR3: TGTGCCACCAGCAGTCAAACAGGGGCAATTAACTATGGCTACACCTTC.

The rearrangement links TRBV6-4 to TRBJ1-1, with D unresolved. CDR1 is MRHNA and CDR2 is SNTAGT in the germline V gene. Trimming removed 0 bases at V and 2 bases at J, with 7 bases between. The CDR3 has 14 residues. CDR3 in DNA: TGTGCCAGCAGTGACTCAGACAAAAACACTGAAGCTTTCTTT. Its protein product is CASSDSDKNTEAFF.

The gene calls are TRBV5-1 and TRBJ1-4; tentatively, D is TRBD1 (5 bases). The CDR3 runs to 14 residues. The ends were cut back, 0 bases at V and 4 bases at J, with 7 bases in the middle. Germline loops: CDR1 SGHRS, CDR2 YFSETQ. This CDR3 reads CASSLGDGNEKLFF. CDR3 nucleotide sequence: TGCGCCAGCAGCTTGGGGGACGGTAATGAAAAACTGTTTTTT.

This rearrangement joins TRBV4-2 to TRBJ1-3; D is possibly TRBD1 (5 bases). Between the trimmed V and J ends, which lost 5 bases and 4 bases, there was a span of 15 bases. Germline lookup yields CDR1 LGHNA and CDR2 YNFKEQ. This CDR3 is built from 15 residues. In nucleotides, the CDR3 is TGTGCCAGCAGCGAGAGGGACGCTGGAGGAAACACCATATATTTT. Translated: CASSERDAGGNTIYF.

This chain joins TRBV4-3 and TRBJ2-1; D is undetermined. The germline gives CDR1 LGHNA, CDR2 YSLEER. The ends were cut back, 4 bases at V and 2 bases at J, with 15 bases in the middle. The CDR3 length is 16 residues. Written as DNA, the CDR3 is TGCGCCAGCAGCCCAACTTTACAGACGACCTACAATGAGCAGTTCTTC. It codes for CASSPTLQTTYNEQFF.

The V call is TRBV3-1 (or the pseudogene TRBV3-2), the J call TRBJ1-1, with D possibly matching TRBD1 (6 bases). The germline V and J ends were trimmed by 8 bases and 4 bases, with 17 bases remaining between them. Germline CDR1 and CDR2: LGHDT and YNNKEL (reference sequence). CDR3 length: 14 residues. The CDR3 protein is CASYQKGGGTEAFF. The CDR3, as DNA: TGTGCCAGCTATCAAAAGGGGGGCGGCACTGAAGCTTTCTTT.